This T cell receptor (beta chain) was sequenced for a study of T-cell reconstitution after alpha-beta-depleted transplantation in children. Study conclusions and caveats: Expanded clones from the graft, numbering several hundred, reportedly supplied alpha-beta T cells about two months after transplant. T-cell numbers and diversity one year post-transplant derived largely from freshly generated T cells.

Trimming shortened V by 8 bases and J by 3 bases, and 8 bases separated the two germline ends. The CDR3 is made up of 12 amino acids. The TCRbeta library incorporated unique molecular identifiers. TCRdb reprocessed the PCR reads via MiXCR and lists one record per CDR3 protein. The sample consists of some 460,000 distinct CDR3 sequences, roughly 16% of them appearing once. In this sample, this clonotype turned up a few times. Its antigen remains unidentified. This receptor was obtained from a boy in the first two years of life who had a stem cell transplant for Wiskott-Aldrich syndrome, so the T cells may come from the graft donor. V is TRBV12-3 or TRBV12-4 and J is TRBJ2-4; no reliable D call. Sequencing was performed on PBMCs, mostly from graft donor cells, taken 360 days after TCRalphabeta/CD19-depleted stem cell transplant. The CDR3 coding sequence is TGTGCCAGCCGGGCGAGCAAAAACATTCAGTACTTC. It translates to CASRASKNIQYF.